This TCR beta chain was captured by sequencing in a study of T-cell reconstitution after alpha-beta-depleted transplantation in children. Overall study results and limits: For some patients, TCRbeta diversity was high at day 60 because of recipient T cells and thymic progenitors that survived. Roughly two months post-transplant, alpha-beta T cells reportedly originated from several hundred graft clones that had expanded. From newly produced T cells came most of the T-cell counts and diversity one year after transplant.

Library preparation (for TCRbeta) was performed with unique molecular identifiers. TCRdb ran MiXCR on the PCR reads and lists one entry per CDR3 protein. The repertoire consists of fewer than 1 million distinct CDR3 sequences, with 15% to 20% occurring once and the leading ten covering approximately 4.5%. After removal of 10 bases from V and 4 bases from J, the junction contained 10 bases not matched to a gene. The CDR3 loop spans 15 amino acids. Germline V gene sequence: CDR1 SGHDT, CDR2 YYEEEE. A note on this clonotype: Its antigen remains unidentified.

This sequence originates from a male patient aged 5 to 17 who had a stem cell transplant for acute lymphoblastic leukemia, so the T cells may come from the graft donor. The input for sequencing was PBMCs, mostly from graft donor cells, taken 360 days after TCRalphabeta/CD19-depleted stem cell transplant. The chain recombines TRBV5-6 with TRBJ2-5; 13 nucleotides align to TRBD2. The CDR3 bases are TGTGCCTCAGCGGCACTAGCGGGAGGGGGAGAGACCCAGTACTTC. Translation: CASAALAGGGETQYF.